These 5 T cell receptor beta chains were sequenced from one sample in a study of T cell responses to AZD1222 COVID-19 vaccine. This table comes from immunoSEQ multiplex PCR, and its TCRdb copy is limited to in-frame clones, with some not included. The sample carries 45,000 to 55,000 clones, roughly 84% recorded once. Sequences were derived from peripheral blood, sampled on day 0 of MenACWY control vaccination. The origin of the receptors is an adult in good health.

The chain is built from TRBV6-5 and TRBJ1-1, with TRBD1 identical over 7 bases. This CDR3 is built from 14 residues. Germline assignment: CDR1 MNHEY and CDR2 SVGAGI. V lost 4 bases to trimming and J lost 4 bases; unmatched junction nucleotides: 6. This CDR3 reads CASSSDRAFTEAFF. DNA for the CDR3: TGTGCCAGCAGTTCAGACAGGGCTTTCACTGAAGCTTTCTTT.

This clone was recorded only once. The chain couples TRBV29-1 to TRBJ2-1; TRBD2 matches at 7 bases. Germline lookup yields CDR1 SQVTM and CDR2 ANQGSEA. The J segment lost 7 bases and the V segment lost 3 bases, leaving 12 bases of the junction unmatched. CDR3 length: 15 residues. Here the CDR3 DNA reads TGCAGCGTTGATTCGGGTGGGAGGGCCGTAAATGAGCAGTTCTTC. It encodes CSVDSGGRAVNEQFF.

This sequence joins TRBV6-6 and TRBJ2-1, with D perhaps TRBD1 (6 bases). CDR3 length: 15 residues. The V end was cut by 0 bases, the J end by 7 bases, with 13 bases between. CDR1 and CDR2 from the germline V gene are MNHNY and SVGAGI (reference sequence). CDR3 residues: CASSYSKGQGNEQFF. The DNA for the CDR3 is TGTGCCAGCAGTTACTCGAAGGGACAAGGGAATGAGCAGTTCTTC.

The chain uses TRBV19 and TRBJ1-1; maybe TRBD1 (5 bases). Germline-derived CDR1 and CDR2 are LNHDA and SQIVND (reference sequence). This CDR3 region has 15 residues. V dropped 1 base and J dropped 1 base, with 10 bases sitting between them. CDR3 loop: CASSIGQLKNTEAFF. CDR3 DNA: TGTGCCAGTAGTATAGGACAGTTAAAGAACACTGAAGCTTTCTTT.

This clone is a singleton in its sample. The chain couples TRBV29-1 to TRBJ1-1; 8 bases agree with TRBD1. Unmatched junction bases numbered 7, after V lost 7 bases and J lost 3 bases. Germline V gene sequence: CDR1 SQVTM, CDR2 ANQGSEA. The CDR3 consists of 13 residues. This CDR3 reads CSARTGMYTEAFF. The CDR3 DNA reads TGCAGCGCCCGGACAGGGATGTACACTGAAGCTTTCTTT.